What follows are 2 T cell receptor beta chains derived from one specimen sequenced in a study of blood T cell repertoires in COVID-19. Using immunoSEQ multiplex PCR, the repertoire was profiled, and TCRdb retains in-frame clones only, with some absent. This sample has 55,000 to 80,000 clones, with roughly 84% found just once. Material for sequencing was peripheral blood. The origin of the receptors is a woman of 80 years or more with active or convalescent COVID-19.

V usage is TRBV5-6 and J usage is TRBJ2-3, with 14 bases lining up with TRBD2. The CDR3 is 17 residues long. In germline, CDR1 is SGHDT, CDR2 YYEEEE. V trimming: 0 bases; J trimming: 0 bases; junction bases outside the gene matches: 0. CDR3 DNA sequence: TGTGCCAGCAGCTTGGGACTAGCGGGGGGGAGCACAGATACGCAGTATTTT. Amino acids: CASSLGLAGGSTDTQYF.

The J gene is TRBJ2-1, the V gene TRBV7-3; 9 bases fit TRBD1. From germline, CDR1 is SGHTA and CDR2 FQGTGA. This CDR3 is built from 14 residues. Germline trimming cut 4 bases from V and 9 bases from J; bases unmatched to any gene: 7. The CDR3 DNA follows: TGTGCCAGCAGCTCCCGAGACAGGGGGGTTGAGCAGTTCTTC. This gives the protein CASSSRDRGVEQFF.